The 3 T cell receptor beta chains listed next were all sequenced from one sample in a study of blood T cell repertoires in COVID-19. Sequencing used immunoSEQ multiplex PCR; TCRdb keeps in-frame clones, though not all of them. The table shows 100,000 or so clones, with roughly 92% occurring only once. Sequencing was performed on peripheral blood. These receptors originate from a woman between 55 and 75 years old with active COVID-19.

V usage is TRBV27 and J usage is TRBJ2-7; no reliable D call. Germline CDR1 is MNHEY and CDR2 is SMNVEV (reference sequence). Trimming removed 3 bases from V and 2 bases from J, with 8 bases in between. The CDR3 contains 13 residues. The CDR3 sequence: CASSFAGAYEQYF. The CDR3 DNA follows: TGTGCCAGCAGTTTCGCCGGAGCCTACGAGCAGTACTTC.

This rearrangement joins TRBV28 to TRBJ2-3; 9 bases agree with TRBD2. Germline values: CDR1 MDHEN, CDR2 SYDVKM. V lost 3 bases, J lost 6 bases, and 13 bases stayed unmatched. The CDR3 extends over 17 amino acids. CDR3 amino acids: CASSFNFWRGGMDTQYF. The DNA of the CDR3 is TGTGCCAGCAGTTTTAACTTCTGGCGGGGGGGCATGGATACGCAGTATTTT.

CDR3 amino acids: CASSLVPLHRERYGNQPQHF. The CDR3 nucleotides are TGTGCCAGCAGCTTAGTCCCCCTACACAGAGAAAGGTACGGCAATCAGCCCCAGCATTTT. This chain joins TRBV7-8 and TRBJ1-5; D gene unclear. This CDR3 contains 20 residues. Between the trimmed V and J ends, which lost 1 base and 2 bases, there was a span of 24 bases. The germline CDR1 and CDR2 sequences are SGHVS and FQNEAQ.